Shown below are 31 T cell receptor beta chains from a single sample sequenced in a study of blood T cell repertoires in COVID-19. The assay was immunoSEQ multiplex PCR, and TCRdb's table has in-frame clones only and misses some. The sample lists roughly 250,000 clones; 70% to 90% were seen once. Sequenced: peripheral blood. The receptors were sampled from a woman aged 55 to 70 with active or convalescent COVID-19.

CDR3 nucleotides: TGTGCCAGTAGTCCGGTCACCGGGGAGCTGTTTTTT. It yields the protein CASSPVTGELFF. The genes are TRBV19 and TRBJ2-2; the D is unclear. Germline CDR1 LNHDA, CDR2 SQIVND (reference sequence). Deletions cut 5 bases from V and 4 bases from J, with 5 bases between. CDR3 length: 12 residues. Full variable domain (missing parts from reference TRBV19 and TRBJ2-2): DGGITQSPKYLFRKEGQNVTLSCEQNLNHDAMYWYRQDPGQGLRLIYYSQIVNDFQKGDIAEGYSVSREKKESFPLTVTSAQKNPTAFYLCASSPVTGELFFGEGSRLTVL.

The chain links TRBV5-1 to TRBJ2-1; perhaps TRBD1 as D (5 bases). V dropped 4 bases and J dropped 9 bases, with 20 bases sitting between them. The germline CDR1 and CDR2 sequences are SGHRS and YFSETQ. The CDR3 is 15 amino acids. The CDR3 nucleotides are TGCGCCAGCAGCCCGGACGGACGACAGAGTGGTGAGCAGTTCTTC. This codes for CASSPDGRQSGEQFF.

V and J are TRBV30 and TRBJ2-4; no clear D gene. With 5 bases removed from V and 9 bases from J, the gap between germline ends came to 17 bases. The CDR3 runs 13 residues. The germline V gene encodes CDR1 GTSNPN and CDR2 SVGIG (reference sequence). The CDR3 DNA is TGTGCCTGGGCCCTGGTGGATAGCCGCATTCAGTACTTC. Translating it yields CAWALVDSRIQYF.

The chain is built from TRBV28 and TRBJ1-5, with no clear D. Per germline, CDR1 MDHEN and CDR2 SYDVKM. This CDR3 has 11 amino acids. V shed 4 bases and J shed 5 bases, with 3 bases lying between them. DNA of the CDR3: TGTGCCAGCAGTTCCGATCAGCCCCAGCATTTT. This encodes CASSSDQPQHF.

This clone has only a few counts. The chain links TRBV7-9 to TRBJ2-5, with 7 bases lining up with TRBD1. V shed 5 bases and J 1 base; nucleotides not matched to a gene: 4. The length of the CDR3 is 14 residues. CDR1 and CDR2 (germline): SEHNR, FQNEAQ (reference sequence). For the CDR3, the DNA is TGTGCCAGCAGCACGACAGGGTTCCAAGAGACCCAGTACTTC. This sequence encodes CASSTTGFQETQYF.

The chain joins TRBV5-1 to TRBJ1-1, with 7 bases matching TRBD1. Germline lookup yields CDR1 SGHRS and CDR2 YFSETQ. Losses at the gene ends were 0 bases for V and 3 bases for J; bases not matched to a gene: 5. The CDR3 sequence is 15 residues long. The CDR3 sequence: CASSLATGADTEAFF. CDR3 DNA: TGCGCCAGCAGCTTGGCCACAGGGGCTGACACTGAAGCTTTCTTT.

CDR3 DNA: TGTGCCAGCAGCTTGGAGGGGCTAGCGCTGGACGAGCAGTACGTC. It yields the protein CASSLEGLALDEQYV. The rearrangement links TRBV5-6 to TRBJ2-7; weak D call: TRBD2 (6 bases). The CDR3 is 15 residues long. Germline values: CDR1 SGHDT, CDR2 YYEEEE. V lost 0 bases and J lost 5, with 15 bases in between.

The genes are TRBV29-1 and TRBJ1-4, with 9 bases that match TRBD1. J was trimmed by 3 bases and V by 4 bases; bases with no gene match: 6. Germline V CDR1 and CDR2: SQVTM, ANQGSEA. The CDR3 is 15 amino acids. Here the CDR3 reads CSVGDRVAPNEKLFF. In DNA form, the CDR3 reads TGCAGCGTTGGGGACAGGGTGGCTCCTAATGAAAAACTGTTTTTT.

This clone was observed a few times. V is TRBV11-3 and J is TRBJ2-5; 9 nucleotides line up with TRBD2. Germline V gene lookup returns CDR1 SGHNT and CDR2 YENEEA. The junction had 5 bases not matched to a gene; V was cut back by 1 base and J by 2 bases. The CDR3 spans 16 residues. CDR3 residues: CASSLGDSGGQETQYF. CDR3 nucleotide sequence: TGTGCCAGCAGCTTAGGAGATAGCGGGGGACAAGAGACCCAGTACTTC.

The V gene is TRBV4-1, the J gene TRBJ1-6; TRBD1 agrees at 9 bases. The V and J ends lost 0 bases and 8 bases, in that order; junction bases with no gene match: 2. Germline CDR1 and CDR2: MGHRA and YSYEKL. CDR3 length: 15 residues. Written as DNA, the CDR3 is TGCGCCAGCAGCCAAGATGGGACAGGGCATTCACCCCTCCACTTT. Protein: CASSQDGTGHSPLHF.

J is TRBJ2-1 and V is TRBV6-4; 7 bases fit TRBD2. The CDR3 length is 15 residues. Per the germline V gene, CDR1 is MRHNA and CDR2 is SNTAGT. V trimming: 4 bases; J trimming: 6 bases; junction bases outside the gene matches: 9. CDR3 residues: CASSGYAGVPNEQFF. CDR3 sequence (DNA): TGTGCCAGCAGTGGGTACGCGGGGGTCCCCAATGAGCAGTTCTTC.

The J gene is TRBJ2-6, the V gene TRBV19, with D perhaps TRBD1 (6 bases). The germline V and J ends were trimmed by 7 bases and 0 bases, with 16 bases remaining between them. The CDR3 has 17 amino acids. The germline gives CDR1 LNHDA, CDR2 SQIVND (reference sequence). CDR3 nucleotide sequence: TGTGCCAGTACCCGGACAGTAGGTTACTCTGGGGCCAACGTCCTGACTTTC. Protein product: CASTRTVGYSGANVLTF.

A single count supports this clone. The chain recombines TRBV5-4 with TRBJ1-2; D is possibly TRBD1 (5 bases). Germline V lookup: CDR1 SGHNT, CDR2 YYREEE (reference sequence). Trimming cost V 2 bases and J 4 bases, with 15 bases left between them. This CDR3 has 15 residues. The CDR3 nucleotides read TGTGCCAGCAGCTTCGGCCAAGGGCAGGGCTATGGCTACACCTTC. Translation: CASSFGQGQGYGYTF.

The chain is built from TRBV7-6 and TRBJ2-1; D is perhaps TRBD1 (5 bases). There are 14 residues in the CDR3. Germline V gives CDR1 SGHVS, CDR2 FNYEAQ. With 5 bases removed from V and 7 bases from J, the gap between germline ends came to 15 bases. Written as DNA, the CDR3 is TGTGCCAGCAGCCCCGGTGGGCAGGGAAATGAGCAGTTCTTC. It yields the protein CASSPGGQGNEQFF. Full variable domain (rest looked up from reference TRBV7-6 and TRBJ2-1): GAGVSQSPRYKVTKRGQDVALRCDPISGHVSLYWYRQALGQGPEFLTYFNYEAQQDKSGLPNDRFSAERPEGSISTLTIQRTEQRDSAMYRCASSPGGQGNEQFFGPGTRLTVL.

J is TRBJ1-5 and V is TRBV27; 7 bases line up with TRBD1. Unmatched junction bases numbered 7, after V lost 5 bases and J lost 6 bases. CDR1 is MNHEY and CDR2 is SMNVEV in the germline V gene (reference sequence). The length of the CDR3 is 14 residues. The CDR3 coding sequence is TGTGCCAGCAGTCCCGCGACAGGGACTCAGCCCCAGCATTTT. Residues: CASSPATGTQPQHF.

The chain couples TRBV3-1 (or the pseudogene TRBV3-2) to TRBJ1-5; D is unresolved. Germline V gene lookup returns CDR1 LGHDT and CDR2 YNNKEL (reference sequence). Trimming pared 4 bases from V and 6 bases from J, leaving 10 bases between. The CDR3 sequence is 13 residues long. The DNA of the CDR3 is TGTGCCAGCAGCCTATCAACGGTTCAGCCCCAGCATTTT. This sequence encodes CASSLSTVQPQHF.

The V call is TRBV10-2, the J call TRBJ2-1; the match to TRBD2 covers 14 bases. Germline-derived CDR1 and CDR2 are WSHSY and SAAADI. CDR3 length: 18 residues. The V and J ends lost 9 bases and 0 bases, in that order; junction bases with no gene match: 10. The CDR3 reads CASLGLAGAESSYNEQFF. DNA for the CDR3: TGCGCCAGTCTGGGACTAGCGGGGGCCGAGAGCTCCTACAATGAGCAGTTCTTC.

The gene calls are TRBV19 and TRBJ1-3, with 8 bases fitting TRBD1. CDR1 is LNHDA and CDR2 is SQIVND in the germline V gene (reference sequence). CDR3 length equals 14 residues. The junction had 2 bases not matched to a gene; V was cut back by 3 bases and J by 4 bases. The CDR3 sequence: CASSIGTGGNTIYF. Here the CDR3 DNA reads TGTGCCAGTAGTATTGGGACAGGCGGAAACACCATATATTTT.

This chain joins TRBV6-1 and TRBJ2-3; D unclear. Trimming left V 3 bases short and J 2 bases short, with 9 bases between. This CDR3 is 14 amino acids long. From germline, CDR1 is MNHNS and CDR2 SASEGT. The CDR3 sequence is CASSDGPTTDTQYF. CDR3 DNA: TGTGCCAGCAGTGATGGGCCGACCACAGATACGCAGTATTTT.

This rearrangement joins TRBV4-1 to TRBJ2-1; D might be TRBD1 (6 bases). V was pared by 2 bases and J by 2 bases, with 13 bases between. CDR3 length: 16 amino acids. Germline V gene lookup returns CDR1 MGHRA and CDR2 YSYEKL. The CDR3 DNA is TGCGCCAGCAGCCAACACGGGACATTAACCTACAATGAGCAGTTCTTC. As protein: CASSQHGTLTYNEQFF.

The chain has TRBV6-4 and TRBJ2-1, with D maybe TRBD2 (5 bases). The CDR3 consists of 14 residues. Germline CDR1 is MRHNA and CDR2 is SNTAGT. Trimming left V 3 bases short and J 10 bases short, with 16 bases between. CDR3 residues: CASSEQPGGGEQFF. The CDR3 region has the DNA TGTGCCAGCAGTGAGCAGCCGGGTGGCGGGGAGCAGTTCTTC.

DNA for the CDR3: TGCAGCGCAACTAGCACAGATACGCAGTATTTT. Protein: CSATSTDTQYF. This chain joins TRBV29-1 and TRBJ2-3; no clear D gene. Deletions cut 7 bases from V and 0 bases from J, with 5 bases between. Germline CDR1 reads SQVTM; CDR2 reads ANQGSEA. This CDR3 has 11 residues.

The chain recombines TRBV11-2 with TRBJ2-3; 10 bases map to TRBD2. This CDR3 region has 17 residues. CDR1 SGHAT and CDR2 FQNNGV come from the germline V gene. Trimming took 5 bases from V and 4 from J; bases not matched to a gene: 12. The CDR3 nucleotides read TGTGCCAGCAGCCGTATAGGATCTAGCGGGAGCGCAGATACGCAGTATTTT. As protein: CASSRIGSSGSADTQYF.

This rearrangement joins TRBV14 to TRBJ2-2; TRBD2 agrees at 7 bases. The V gene's germline CDR1 is SGHDN and CDR2 FVKESK. Unmatched junction bases numbered 5, after V lost 2 bases and J lost 5 bases. The CDR3 runs to 15 residues. The CDR3 bases are TGTGCCAGCAGCCAACTAGCGGACTCAACCGGGGAGCTGTTTTTT. Amino acid sequence: CASSQLADSTGELFF.

The chain links TRBV6-4 to TRBJ1-6, with 8 bases lining up with TRBD1. The V gene end was trimmed by 5 bases and the J gene end by 8 bases; junction bases not matched to a gene: 8. The CDR3 has 15 residues. The V gene's germline CDR1 is MRHNA and CDR2 SNTAGT. Here the CDR3 DNA reads TGTGCCAGCAGTCTTCGGACAGGGAGGGATTCACCCCTCCACTTT. Encoded protein: CASSLRTGRDSPLHF.

This chain connects TRBV6-5 to TRBJ1-3; 8 nucleotides agree with TRBD1. V shed 5 bases, J shed 8 bases, and the junction held 11 bases outside the gene matches. There are 15 residues in the CDR3. Germline assignment: CDR1 MNHEY and CDR2 SVGAGI. Written as DNA, the CDR3 is TGTGCCAGCAGTCTTCGACAGGGGATAGGCGACACCATATATTTT. Translation: CASSLRQGIGDTIYF.

This chain uses TRBV6-5 with TRBJ1-1; D is unresolved. V was pared by 7 bases and J by 1 base, with 10 bases between. From germline, CDR1 is MNHEY and CDR2 SVGAGI. CDR3 length: 13 residues. The CDR3 DNA reads TGTGCCAGCATAAGAGGGAGGAACACTGAAGCTTTCTTT. As protein: CASIRGRNTEAFF.

The V gene is TRBV24-1, the J gene TRBJ2-2, with TRBD1 matching over 7 bases. The CDR3 is 22 residues long. Germline CDR1 is KGHDR and CDR2 is SFDVKD. V shed 2 bases and J 2 bases; nucleotides not matched to a gene: 22. The CDR3 DNA sequence: TGTGCCACCAGTGATTCAAGAGTTTGGGGTCGTTCTGAGGGGGCTAACACCGGGGAGCTGTTTTTT. This codes for CATSDSRVWGRSEGANTGELFF.

The chain combines TRBV7-8 with TRBJ1-5; perhaps TRBD1 as D (5 bases). CDR3 length: 16 amino acids. Per the germline V gene, CDR1 is SGHVS and CDR2 is FQNEAQ. The V end lost 5 bases, the J end lost 0 bases, and 14 bases lay between the germline ends. For the CDR3, the DNA is TGTGCCAGCAGCCTTAGACAGAGCCTTAGCAATCAGCCCCAGCATTTT. Amino acids: CASSLRQSLSNQPQHF. Combining the CDR3 with reference TRBV7-8 and TRBJ1-5 gives the whole variable domain GAGVSQSPRYKVAKRGQDVALRCDPISGHVSLFWYQQALGQGPEFLTYFQNEAQLDKSGLPSDRFFAERPEGSVSTLKIQRTQQEDSAVYLCASSLRQSLSNQPQHFGDGTRLSIL.

The V call is TRBV15, the J call TRBJ2-5, with D possibly TRBD2 on 5 matching bases. The V gene's germline CDR1 is LNHNV and CDR2 YYDKDF (reference sequence). V was clipped by 8 bases and J by 2 bases, with 9 bases between them. This CDR3 is 12 amino acids long. CDR3 sequence reads: CATSQRQETQYF. The CDR3 region has the DNA TGTGCCACCTCCCAGCGGCAAGAGACCCAGTACTTC.

This clone was counted a few times. The chain couples TRBV11-3 to TRBJ2-1; 8 bases map to TRBD2. CDR1 is SGHNT, CDR2 YENEEA, per germline. This CDR3 is built from 15 residues. The V segment lost 6 bases and the J segment 3 bases; nucleotides outside the gene matches: 7. CDR3 nucleotide sequence: TGTGCCAGCAGTTTAAAGCGGGAGAGCTACAATGAGCAGTTCTTC. This translates into CASSLKRESYNEQFF. Looking up the rest from reference TRBV11-3 and TRBJ2-1 gives the full variable domain: EAGVVQSPRYKIIEKKQPVAFWCNPISGHNTLYWYLQNLGQGPELLIRYENEEAVDDSQLPKDRFSAERLKGVDSTLKIQPAELGDSAVYLCASSLKRESYNEQFFGPGTRLTVL.